This TCR beta chain was observed in a study of cytomegalovirus exposure and HLA in healthy donors. About the study: Among the 398 genotyped donors, approximately 82% were placed in the Caucasian-associated ancestry cluster.

Findings and caveats of the study: For most TCR sequences rarity was the rule, although some public TCRs occurred in many donors. Later work associated fewer than 20,000 TCR beta sequences with HLA alleles at 0.05 false discovery rate. A later analysis showed TCR association rates differing by HLA locus, peaking at DRB1 and lowest at HLA-C.

Concerning this clone itself: Its antigen is not known.

PCR involved 60 Vbeta and 13 Jbeta primers. Method: immunoSEQ multiplex PCR; TCRdb's copy keeps in-frame clones and lacks some. Of 170,000 or so clones listed, 80% to 85% are singletons. This CDR3 has 16 residues. The germline V gene has CDR1 SGHDN and CDR2 FVKESK. V shed 0 bases, J shed 7 bases, and the junction held 6 bases outside the gene matches. The receptor's source is a boy younger than 10 in good health and CMV-seronegative. Material: PBMCs. V gene TRBV14 combines with J gene TRBJ2-4; 10 bases are a match to TRBD2. The CDR3 sequence is CASSQELAGSRNIQYF. CDR3 coding DNA: TGTGCCAGCAGCCAAGAACTAGCGGGATCTAGGAACATTCAGTACTTC.